This T cell receptor beta chain emerged from a study of shared clonotypes between healthy human individuals. There are 15 residues in the CDR3. J lost 7 bases, V lost 4 bases, and 11 bases had no gene match. Germline values: CDR1 SGDLS, CDR2 YYNGEE. Study-wide results and limits: Approximately 4.6% of naive CD4 clonotypes were shared across a few donors. Estimated clonotype richness was generally higher in naive than memory subsets. Non-shared clonotypes had lower generation probabilities than clonotypes shared by all four sorted-subset donors.

About this clone: The antigen is unknown.

Original handling: For the immunoSEQ data, sequences were junction-only without quality scores, so filtering differed. TCRdb keeps only in-frame clones here, not all; method: immunoSEQ multiplex PCR. D and trimming come from the DNA, and the V and J calls and clone size come from that table. The table shows approximately 1,000,000 clones, with approximately 80% occurring only once. J is TRBJ2-5 and V is TRBV9; 9 bases agree with TRBD2. This receptor was identified in a man aged 18 to 29 in good health. Some clones in this sample may be carry-over from other donors' samples. Sequenced sample: memory CD4+ T cells from PBMCs. Subset specified: CD45RA-negative fraction. As DNA, the CDR3 is TGTGCCAGCAGCCCCCGGGCGGGAGGGCCGGCGACCCAGTACTTC. Its protein product is CASSPRAGGPATQYF.